Listed here are 25 T cell receptor beta chains from one sample, sequenced in a study of blood T cell repertoires in COVID-19. The repertoire was sequenced with immunoSEQ multiplex PCR; TCRdb's copy has only in-frame clones and lacks some. This table has 250,000 to 300,000 clones, just under 90% appearing once. Sequences were obtained from PBMCs or T cells enriched from blood (not recorded which). The receptors stem from a woman aged 55-70 years who had recovered from COVID-19.

The CDR3 spells CASSLVAGEETQYF. CDR3 DNA: TGTGCCAGCAGCTTGGTTGCAGGGGAGGAGACCCAGTACTTC. This rearrangement joins TRBV5-4 to TRBJ2-5; D may be TRBD1 (6 bases). The V and J ends lost 0 bases and 5 bases respectively, with 11 bases between them. The CDR3 has 14 amino acids. The germline V gene encodes CDR1 SGHNT and CDR2 YYREEE (reference sequence).

The chain combines TRBV27 with TRBJ2-1, with 11 bases aligning to TRBD1. This CDR3 region has 15 residues. Looked up from germline, CDR1 is MNHEY and CDR2 is SMNVEV (reference sequence). Trimming at V came to 5 bases and at J to 9 bases, leaving 9 bases not matched to a gene. The CDR3 DNA sequence: TGTGCCAGCAGTGCCGGACAGGGGGCGCGTAGTGAGCAGTTCTTC. Translation: CASSAGQGARSEQFF.

The rearrangement joins TRBV7-3 to TRBJ2-1; 13 bases line up with TRBD2. The V gene's germline CDR1 is SGHTA and CDR2 FQGTGA. This CDR3 has 16 residues. V lost 4 bases, J lost 10 bases, and 10 bases stayed unmatched. The CDR3 DNA reads TGTGCCAGCAGCTCCTCCGGGACTAGCGGGATACGGGAGCAGTTCTTC. Translating gives CASSSSGTSGIREQFF.

The chain couples TRBV4-1 to TRBJ2-3; 8 bases match TRBD2. Germline CDR1 is MGHRA and CDR2 is YSYEKL. This CDR3 comprises 17 residues. The J segment lost 4 bases and the V segment lost 0 bases, leaving 9 bases of the junction unmatched. The CDR3 here is CASSQDFRSGSSDTQYF. DNA of the CDR3: TGCGCCAGCAGCCAAGATTTCCGGAGCGGGAGTTCAGATACGCAGTATTTT.

The chain recombines TRBV7-2 with TRBJ1-2, with D tentatively TRBD1 (6 bases). CDR3 length equals 14 residues. With 0 bases removed from V and 6 bases from J, the gap between germline ends came to 11 bases. CDR1 is SGHTA, CDR2 FQGNSA, per germline. This chain's CDR3 is CASSLAGGRDGYTF. CDR3 nucleotides: TGTGCCAGCAGCTTAGCAGGGGGAAGGGATGGCTACACCTTC.

In this sample, this clone turned up once. The CDR3 DNA reads as TGCAGCGCCTCCTTAGGGGACGAGCAGTACTTC. The encoded protein is CSASLGDEQYF. The chain carries TRBV29-1 and TRBJ2-7, with a possible D match to TRBD1 (5 bases). The CDR3 extends over 11 amino acids. V was pared by 7 bases and J by 5 bases, with 12 bases between. The V gene's germline CDR1 is SQVTM and CDR2 ANQGSEA.

The J gene is TRBJ1-5, the V gene TRBV28, with no clear D. From germline, CDR1 is MDHEN and CDR2 SYDVKM. The length of the CDR3 is 12 residues. Trimming shortened V by 2 bases and J by 5 bases, and 4 bases separated the two germline ends. The CDR3 bases are TGTGCCAGCAGTTTACAGGATCAGCCCCAGCATTTT. This encodes CASSLQDQPQHF.

The V and J genes are TRBV7-2 and TRBJ2-3; D call uncertain. Germline loops: CDR1 SGHTA, CDR2 FQGNSA. The CDR3 consists of 13 residues. The V and J ends lost 5 bases and 5 bases respectively, with 11 bases between them. CDR3 DNA sequence: TGTGCCAGCAGCGTTTGGCCAAAAGATACGCAGTATTTT. It codes for CASSVWPKDTQYF. The full variable domain, with the rest looked up from reference TRBV7-2 and TRBJ2-3, is GAGVSQSPSNKVTEKGKDVELRCDPISGHTALYWYRQSLGQGLEFLIYFQGNSAPDKSGLPSDRFSAERTGGSVSTLTIQRTQQEDSAVYLCASSVWPKDTQYFGPGTRLTVL.

The chain carries TRBV10-1 and TRBJ1-2, with TRBD1 as a possible D gene (6 bases). Trimming cost V 6 bases and J 0 bases, with 14 bases left between them. The CDR3 runs to 15 residues. Germline V gene sequence: CDR1 WNHNN, CDR2 SYGVQD (reference sequence). The CDR3 reads CASRTWGGPNYGYTF. The CDR3 nucleotides read TGCGCCAGCAGGACGTGGGGGGGCCCTAACTATGGCTACACCTTC.

This chain uses TRBV28 with TRBJ2-7; D perhaps matches TRBD1 (6 bases). V was clipped by 6 bases and J by 0 bases, with 15 bases between them. Germline assignment: CDR1 MDHEN and CDR2 SYDVKM. The CDR3 sequence is 15 residues long. The CDR3 coding sequence is TGTGCCAGCAGCCCTGGGACAATGAGCTCCTACGAGCAGTACTTC. It is translated as CASSPGTMSSYEQYF.

The rearrangement links TRBV2 to TRBJ1-5; D is undetermined. Trimming cost V 5 bases and J 6 bases, with 14 bases left between them. Germline CDR1 reads SNHLY; CDR2 reads FYNNEI. The CDR3 contains 14 residues. The CDR3 DNA reads as TGTGCCAGCAGTCAACAAGCGCAGAGTCAGCCCCAGCATTTT. It encodes CASSQQAQSQPQHF. Full variable domain (remainder filled in from reference TRBV2 and TRBJ1-5): EPEVTQTPSHQVTQMGQEVILRCVPISNHLYFYWYRQILGQKVEFLVSFYNNEISEKSEIFDDQFSVERPDGSNFTLKIRSTKLEDSAMYFCASSQQAQSQPQHFGDGTRLSIL.

The chain couples TRBV5-1 to TRBJ1-2; D is possibly TRBD1 (5 bases). The ends were cut back, 2 bases at V and 2 bases at J, with 10 bases in the middle. There are 14 residues in the CDR3. Per the germline V gene, CDR1 is SGHRS and CDR2 is YFSETQ. In DNA, the CDR3 is TGCGCCAGCAGCTTATTACAGGCCAACTATGGCTACACCTTC. Its protein product is CASSLLQANYGYTF.

The genes are TRBV5-1 and TRBJ1-1; D is uncertain. With 0 bases removed from V and 4 bases from J, the gap between germline ends came to 10 bases. The CDR3 totals 14 residues. Germline V gene sequence: CDR1 SGHRS, CDR2 YFSETQ. CDR3 DNA: TGCGCCAGCAGCTTGGGCACGGTTACCACTGAAGCTTTCTTT. Its protein is CASSLGTVTTEAFF.

The chain combines TRBV28 with TRBJ2-1; 9 bases line up with TRBD1. V dropped 4 bases and J dropped 7; count of bases not matched to a gene: 8. There are 15 residues in the CDR3. Germline values: CDR1 MDHEN, CDR2 SYDVKM. The CDR3 DNA is TGTGCCAGCAGTTCCGGGACAGGGTTCGGGAATGAGCAGTTCTTC. This sequence encodes CASSSGTGFGNEQFF. Using reference TRBV28 and TRBJ2-1 for the parts outside the CDR3, the full variable domain is DVKVTQSSRYLVKRTGEKVFLECVQDMDHENMFWYRQDPGLGLRLIYFSYDVKMKEKGDIPEGYSVSREKKERFSLILESASTNQTSMYLCASSSGTGFGNEQFFGPGTRLTVL.

CDR3 residues: CASSVGTALGANVLTF. For the CDR3, the DNA is TGTGCCAGCAGCGTAGGAACAGCCCTTGGGGCCAACGTCCTGACTTTC. The chain recombines TRBV9 with TRBJ2-6, with D unresolved. The CDR3 is 16 residues long. Between the trimmed V and J ends, which lost 0 bases and 3 bases, there was a span of 10 bases. Per the germline V gene, CDR1 is SGDLS and CDR2 is YYNGEE.

Turning to this clone: The same CDR3 also results from other DNA sequences found in this sample. V and J are TRBV5-1 and TRBJ2-7; 7 nucleotides agree with TRBD2. There are 15 residues in the CDR3. Per the germline V gene, CDR1 is SGHRS and CDR2 is YFSETQ. J gave up 1 base and V 1 base, and 5 bases lay outside the gene matches. The CDR3: CASSLRAGPSYEQYF. The CDR3 bases are TGCGCCAGCAGCTTGAGAGCGGGGCCATCCTACGAGCAGTACTTC.

This clone showed up just once. J is TRBJ2-4 and V is TRBV6-5; tentative D call: TRBD2 (7 bases). The germline V and J ends were trimmed by 7 bases and 7 bases, with 20 bases remaining between them. The germline CDR1 and CDR2 sequences are MNHEY and SVGAGI. This CDR3 is built from 15 residues. CDR3 coding DNA: TGTGCCAGCACCCCCCAAGAGGGGGGGGTGAACATTCAGTACTTC. Translating it yields CASTPQEGGVNIQYF.

The V gene is TRBV24-1, the J gene TRBJ1-5; 7 bases map to TRBD1. The J segment lost 7 bases and the V segment lost 3 bases, leaving 11 bases of the junction unmatched. Germline V gene data show CDR1 as KGHDR and CDR2 as SFDVKD. This CDR3 is built from 16 residues. For the CDR3, the DNA is TGTGCCACCAGTGATGATACAGGGGCGGCGGGGCAGCCCCAGCATTTT. It specifies CATSDDTGAAGQPQHF.

The chain combines TRBV5-1 with TRBJ2-2; perhaps TRBD2 as D (6 bases). This CDR3 region has 14 residues. CDR1 and CDR2 from the germline V gene are SGHRS and YFSETQ. V dropped 5 bases and J dropped 3 bases, with 11 bases sitting between them. CDR3 loop: CASSYGGDTGELFF. For the CDR3, the DNA is TGCGCCAGCAGTTACGGAGGGGACACCGGGGAGCTGTTTTTT.

The CDR3 protein is CATTRISQGDYGYTF. The CDR3 DNA reads TGTGCCACCACTAGAATCTCACAGGGGGACTATGGCTACACCTTC. The rearrangement uses TRBV24-1 and TRBJ1-2, with 8 bases aligning to TRBD1. The CDR3 extends over 15 amino acids. Unmatched junction bases numbered 10, after V lost 8 bases and J lost 3 bases. Germline assignment: CDR1 KGHDR and CDR2 SFDVKD.

Concerning this clone: The identical CDR3 is also encoded by other nucleotide sequences in the sample. The J gene is TRBJ2-3, the V gene TRBV24-1; D ambiguous. This CDR3 region has 14 residues. In germline, CDR1 is KGHDR, CDR2 SFDVKD. V dropped 0 bases and J dropped 1 base, with 4 bases sitting between them. The CDR3 DNA is TGTGCCACCAGTGATTTGCGGGGCACAGATACGCAGTATTTT. It translates to CATSDLRGTDTQYF.

This chain joins TRBV11-3 and TRBJ2-6, with D perhaps matching TRBD1 (5 bases). There are 16 residues in the CDR3. V was shortened by 4 bases and J by 1 base, with 11 bases between the two germline ends. The V gene's germline CDR1 is SGHNT and CDR2 YENEEA. The CDR3 protein is CASSSSGFSGANVLTF. CDR3 DNA sequence: TGTGCCAGCAGCTCGTCAGGGTTTTCTGGGGCCAACGTCCTGACTTTC.

The chain links TRBV18 to TRBJ2-3, with 8 bases lining up with TRBD1. CDR1 is KGHSH and CDR2 is LQKENI in the germline V gene. V shed 5 bases, J shed 4 bases, and the junction held 5 bases outside the gene matches. This CDR3 is 14 amino acids long. CDR3 nucleotide sequence: TGTGCCAGCTCAACAGGGGGGATCGCAGATACGCAGTATTTT. Its translation: CASSTGGIADTQYF.

The V gene is TRBV5-1, the J gene TRBJ2-5; 7 bases are shared with TRBD1. The CDR3 contains 16 residues. V trimming: 6 bases; J trimming: 3 bases; junction bases outside the gene matches: 14. Germline CDR1 SGHRS, CDR2 YFSETQ. CDR3 region: CASTYTTGLTKETQYF. The DNA of the CDR3 is TGCGCCAGCACTTATACGACAGGGCTCACGAAAGAGACCCAGTACTTC.

This chain uses TRBV11-3 with TRBJ1-1; D uncertain. CDR3 size: 12 residues. V was trimmed by 10 bases and J by 6 bases, leaving 15 bases between them. In germline, CDR1 is SGHNT, CDR2 YENEEA. CDR3: CATDGGLSEAFF. CDR3 DNA sequence: TGTGCCACCGACGGAGGGTTGTCTGAAGCTTTCTTT. Complete variable domain (other parts from reference TRBV11-3 and TRBJ1-1): EAGVVQSPRYKIIEKKQPVAFWCNPISGHNTLYWYLQNLGQGPELLIRYENEEAVDDSQLPKDRFSAERLKGVDSTLKIQPAELGDSAVYLCATDGGLSEAFFGQGTRLTVV.